The 23 T cell receptor beta chains in this list originate from one sample, sequenced in a study of shared clonotypes between healthy human individuals. Assay used: immunoSEQ multiplex PCR; TCRdb lists only in-frame clones, some missing. Among some 480,000 clones, around 80% were seen once, and the ten largest hold approximately 12%. Sequences were obtained from PBMCs. Receptors were obtained from a woman in her thirties or forties in good health. Some clones in this sample may be carry-over from other donors' samples.

This chain connects TRBV7-6 to TRBJ2-5, with D perhaps matching TRBD2 (7 bases). The germline V gene has CDR1 SGHVS and CDR2 FNYEAQ. V lost 3 bases and J lost 5, with 25 bases in between. CDR3 length: 18 amino acids. The CDR3 nucleotides read TGTGCCAGCAGCTTTGGGGGGGCGAAAAGCGGTTTGATGGAGACCCAGTACTTC. Encoded protein: CASSFGGAKSGLMETQYF.

The chain couples TRBV7-9 to TRBJ2-5, with TRBD2 matching over 8 bases. The CDR3 contains 18 residues. The V gene's germline CDR1 is SEHNR and CDR2 FQNEAQ (reference sequence). V lost 0 bases to trimming and J lost 2 bases; unmatched junction nucleotides: 11. The CDR3 DNA follows: TGTGCCAGCAGCTTAGCGGGTAGCGGGACCCCAAAACAAGAGACCCAGTACTTC. Its protein product is CASSLAGSGTPKQETQYF.

The chain employs TRBV15 and TRBJ1-3; D gene unclear. Trimming removed 0 bases at V and 0 bases at J, with 9 bases between. The CDR3 is made up of 16 amino acids. The V gene's germline CDR1 is LNHNV and CDR2 YYDKDF (reference sequence). The CDR3 sequence is CATSREADPSGNTIYF. CDR3 coding DNA: TGTGCCACCAGCAGAGAGGCAGATCCCTCTGGAAACACCATATATTTT.

The rearrangement joins TRBV2 to TRBJ2-4; D is unclear. Germline values: CDR1 SNHLY, CDR2 FYNNEI. The CDR3 loop spans 14 amino acids. Trimming cost V 5 bases and J 12 bases, with 20 bases left between them. The CDR3 protein is CASSQDRARDSQYF. Written as DNA, the CDR3 is TGTGCCAGCAGTCAAGATAGGGCCCGCGATAGTCAGTACTTC.

The rearrangement links TRBV5-5 to TRBJ2-5, with D unclear. With 1 base removed from V and 0 bases from J, the gap between germline ends came to 7 bases. Per germline, CDR1 SGHKS and CDR2 YYEKEE (reference sequence). This CDR3 contains 14 residues. The CDR3, as DNA: TGTGCCAGCAGCTTGTTTACACACCAAGAGACCCAGTACTTC. It yields the protein CASSLFTHQETQYF.

This chain connects TRBV4-1 to TRBJ2-1, with 11 bases lining up with TRBD2. From germline, CDR1 is MGHRA and CDR2 YSYEKL. The trim removed 4 bases at V and 7 bases at J, leaving 6 bases unmatched. The CDR3 length is 15 residues. The CDR3 DNA is TGCGCCAGCAGCCTGACTAGCGGGAAGGGTAATGAGCAGTTCTTC. Amino acids: CASSLTSGKGNEQFF.

Regarding this clone: This may arise from a read error, as a much more abundant clone is one base away. This sample also contains other DNA sequences that code for the same CDR3. CDR3 sequence reads: CASSLADTQYF. The CDR3 DNA sequence: TGTGCCAGCAGCTTAGCAGATACGCAGTATTTT. The chain is built from TRBV7-2 and TRBJ2-3; D remains unclear. The germline V and J ends were trimmed by 0 bases and 5 bases, with 0 bases remaining between them. Germline assignment: CDR1 SGHTA and CDR2 FQGNSA. The CDR3 contains 11 residues.

As concerns this clone: Additional DNA sequences in this sample encode the identical CDR3. The chain recombines TRBV11-2 with TRBJ2-5; D gene unclear. Germline assignment: CDR1 SGHAT and CDR2 FQNNGV. This CDR3 region has 13 residues. V was cut by 3 bases and J by 2 bases, with 7 bases left in between. The CDR3 loop reads CASSLERQETQYF. DNA of the CDR3: TGTGCCAGCAGCTTGGAGAGACAAGAGACCCAGTACTTC.

The chain uses TRBV7-9 and TRBJ1-1, with D possibly TRBD1 on 5 matching bases. This CDR3 spans 17 amino acids. Germline V CDR1 and CDR2: SEHNR, FQNEAQ (reference sequence). Deletions cut 7 bases from V and 0 bases from J, with 21 bases between. CDR3 sequence reads: CASIPGRDVYLNTEAFF. The DNA of the CDR3 is TGTGCCAGCATCCCCGGGAGGGACGTATATCTGAACACTGAAGCTTTCTTT.

V is TRBV5-4 and J is TRBJ1-2; TRBD1 matches at 8 bases. Trimming took 4 bases from V and 2 from J; bases not matched to a gene: 19. Germline V lookup: CDR1 SGHNT, CDR2 YYREEE (reference sequence). This CDR3 contains 19 residues. For the CDR3, the DNA is TGTGCCAGCAGCCCCGTAAATCTAGGACAGGGCAGGAGGAACTATGGCTACACCTTC. It translates to CASSPVNLGQGRRNYGYTF. The whole variable domain, remainder taken from reference TRBV5-4 and TRBJ1-2, is ETGVTQSPTHLIKTRGQQVTLRCSSQSGHNTVSWYQQALGQGPQFIFQYYREEENGRGNFPPRFSGLQFPNYSSELNVNALELDDSALYLCASSPVNLGQGRRNYGYTFGSGTRLTVV.

This chain joins TRBV7-8 and TRBJ2-2, with no clear D. The ends were cut back, 5 bases at V and 5 bases at J, with 15 bases in the middle. Germline lookup yields CDR1 SGHVS and CDR2 FQNEAQ. The length of the CDR3 is 15 residues. The CDR3 protein is CASSPRSGPTGELFF. In DNA form, the CDR3 reads TGTGCCAGCAGCCCGAGGTCAGGACCTACCGGGGAGCTGTTTTTT.

The genes are TRBV5-4 and TRBJ2-3; TRBD2 matches 14 bases. V lost 3 bases and J lost 2; bases outside the gene matches: 14. The CDR3 spans 20 residues. Germline lookup yields CDR1 SGHNT and CDR2 YYREEE (reference sequence). CDR3 protein: CASSSWPGGGLAGDTDTQYF. The CDR3 nucleotides are TGTGCCAGCAGCTCGTGGCCGGGTGGGGGACTAGCGGGAGACACAGATACGCAGTATTTT.

V and J are TRBV6-1 and TRBJ1-2; D is uncertain. The germline V and J ends were trimmed by 5 bases and 6 bases, with 19 bases remaining between them. The CDR3 extends over 15 amino acids. CDR1 is MNHNS and CDR2 is SASEGT in the germline V gene. The CDR3 loop is CASSPWEGDVNGYTF. CDR3 DNA: TGTGCCAGCAGTCCGTGGGAGGGCGACGTTAATGGCTACACCTTC.

The J gene is TRBJ1-2, the V gene TRBV6-1, with 8 bases matching TRBD1. CDR1 and CDR2 (germline): MNHNS, SASEGT. The ends lost 6 bases at V and 4 bases at J; junction bases unmatched: 4. CDR3 length: 13 amino acids. As DNA, the CDR3 is TGTGCCAGCAGCGGACAGGGCGGCTATGGCTACACCTTC. This sequence encodes CASSGQGGYGYTF.

The chain is built from TRBV28 and TRBJ2-6, with 7 bases that match TRBD1. The V and J ends lost 10 bases and 1 base, in that order; junction bases with no gene match: 10. Germline V gene lookup returns CDR1 MDHEN and CDR2 SYDVKM. The CDR3 consists of 16 residues. Written as DNA, the CDR3 is TGTGCCATACGAGCACAGGGGTTTTCTGGGGCCAACGTCCTGACTTTC. Its protein is CAIRAQGFSGANVLTF. Filled out from reference TRBV28 and TRBJ2-6, the complete variable domain reads DVKVTQSSRYLVKRTGEKVFLECVQDMDHENMFWYRQDPGLGLRLIYFSYDVKMKEKGDIPEGYSVSREKKERFSLILESASTNQTSMYLCAIRAQGFSGANVLTFGAGSRLTVL.

About this clone itself: A much larger clone differs by one base, so this may be a read error. Additional DNA sequences in this sample encode the identical CDR3. V and J are TRBV30 and TRBJ1-1, with no clear D. Germline V lookup: CDR1 GTSNPN, CDR2 SVGIG (reference sequence). The CDR3 is 13 amino acids. DNA of the CDR3: TGCGCCTGGAATCGGCTGGGGAACACTGAAGCTTTCTTT. It yields the protein CAWNRLGNTEAFF.

With regard to this clone: This specimen includes other DNA sequences encoding the same CDR3. CDR3 sequence (DNA): TGTGCCAGCTCACCCCGCACCGGGGAGCTGTTTTTT. It specifies CASSPRTGELFF. This sequence joins TRBV18 and TRBJ2-2, with D unresolved. Trimming took off 3 bases at V and 4 bases at J, with 3 bases between the two ends. The CDR3 runs 12 residues. In germline, CDR1 is KGHSH, CDR2 LQKENI.

This clone was seen once. The chain has TRBV6-1 and TRBJ1-3; D call uncertain. Trimming took off 4 bases at V and 5 bases at J, with 21 bases between the two ends. This CDR3 contains 17 residues. The germline V gene has CDR1 MNHNS and CDR2 SASEGT. The CDR3 loop is CASSGPRGGLTRNTIYF. CDR3 nucleotides: TGTGCCAGCAGTGGGCCCCGTGGAGGTCTGACCAGAAACACCATATATTTT.

The J gene is TRBJ2-1, the V gene TRBV15; TRBD2 agrees at 12 bases. CDR3 length: 18 amino acids. Germline CDR1 is LNHNV and CDR2 is YYDKDF (reference sequence). V lost 2 bases, J lost 5 bases, and 10 bases stayed unmatched. The CDR3 DNA is TGTGCCACCAGCAGACGTGGGCTAGCGGGAGGGCCTAACAATGAGCAGTTCTTC. As protein: CATSRRGLAGGPNNEQFF.

This clone showed up just once. The rearrangement links TRBV7-6 to TRBJ2-5; D ambiguous. Germline assignment: CDR1 SGHVS and CDR2 FNYEAQ. V lost 4 bases and J 0 bases, leaving 6 bases between the germline ends. This CDR3 comprises 13 residues. The CDR3 coding sequence is TGTGCCAGCAGCTCCTTGTACCAAGAGACCCAGTACTTC. Protein: CASSSLYQETQYF. The variable domain in full, completed from reference TRBV7-6 and TRBJ2-5, reads GAGVSQSPRYKVTKRGQDVALRCDPISGHVSLYWYRQALGQGPEFLTYFNYEAQQDKSGLPNDRFSAERPEGSISTLTIQRTEQRDSAMYRCASSSLYQETQYFGPGTRLLVL.

The chain couples TRBV2 to TRBJ1-4, with no clear D. The V gene lost 8 bases and the J gene lost 0 bases, with 13 bases spanning the gap. The CDR3 runs to 15 residues. CDR1 and CDR2 (germline): SNHLY, FYNNEI. CDR3 sequence: CASEKAVATNEKLFF. The CDR3 DNA follows: TGTGCCAGCGAAAAAGCCGTTGCAACTAATGAAAAACTGTTTTTT.

The chain links TRBV5-6 to TRBJ2-3; D perhaps matches TRBD2 (5 bases). Germline V lookup: CDR1 SGHDT, CDR2 YYEEEE. This CDR3 spans 15 amino acids. V gave up 4 bases and J gave up 0 bases, with 12 bases separating them. The DNA for the CDR3 is TGTGCCAGCAGCCCTCCCCAGCGGAGCACAGATACGCAGTATTTT. Translating gives CASSPPQRSTDTQYF.

This rearrangement joins TRBV14 to TRBJ1-2; no definite D call. Germline values: CDR1 SGHDN, CDR2 FVKESK. The CDR3 is 12 amino acids. Trimming took 0 bases from V and 9 from J, leaving 8 bases between them. CDR3 sequence reads: CASSQERTRYTF. As DNA, the CDR3 is TGTGCCAGCAGCCAAGAAAGGACGCGCTACACCTTC.